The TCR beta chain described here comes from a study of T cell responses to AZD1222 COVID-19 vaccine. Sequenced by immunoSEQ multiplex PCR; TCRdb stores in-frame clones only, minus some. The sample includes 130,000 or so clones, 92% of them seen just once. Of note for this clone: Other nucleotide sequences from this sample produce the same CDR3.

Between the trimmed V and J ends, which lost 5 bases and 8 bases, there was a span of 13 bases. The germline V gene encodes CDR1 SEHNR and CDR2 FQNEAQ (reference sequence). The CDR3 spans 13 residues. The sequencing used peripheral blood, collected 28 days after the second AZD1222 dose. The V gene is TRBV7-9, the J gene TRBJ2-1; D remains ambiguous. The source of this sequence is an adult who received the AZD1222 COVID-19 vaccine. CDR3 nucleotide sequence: TGTGCCAGCAGCCTGACGGTTCCCGATGAGCAGTTCTTC. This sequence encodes CASSLTVPDEQFF.